A single sample gave rise to the 20 T cell receptor beta chains below, sequenced in a study of blood T cell repertoires in COVID-19. Data came from immunoSEQ multiplex PCR; TCRdb stores just in-frame clones and leaves some out. The sample records fewer than 250,000 clones, 85% to 90% being singletons. Sequenced sample: peripheral blood. The receptors come from a man aged 25-45 years with COVID-19, enrolled during active disease.

This chain connects TRBV10-3 to TRBJ1-6; D is ambiguous. CDR1 is ENHRY and CDR2 is SYGVKD in the germline V gene. This CDR3 has 16 residues. Trimming pared 6 bases from V and 2 bases from J, leaving 14 bases between. CDR3 protein: CAIRRSSGTYNSPLHF. The CDR3, as DNA: TGTGCCATCAGACGAAGTTCGGGGACCTATAATTCACCCCTCCACTTT.

The chain employs TRBV30 and TRBJ1-1, with unresolved D. The CDR3 sequence is 13 residues long. The V and J ends lost 4 bases and 1 base respectively, with 10 bases between them. From germline, CDR1 is GTSNPN and CDR2 SVGIG (reference sequence). The CDR3 region has the DNA TGTGCCTGGACCCTAGGTCAGAACACTGAAGCTTTCTTT. This sequence encodes CAWTLGQNTEAFF.

The chain employs TRBV25-1 and TRBJ2-2, with 7 bases identical to TRBD1. V was clipped by 3 bases and J by 6 bases; unmatched bases: 16. The CDR3 loop spans 18 amino acids. Germline V lookup: CDR1 MGHDK, CDR2 SYGVNS. DNA of the CDR3: TGTGCCAGCAGTGATCCGGCCGGGGCAGGGGGTTCGTCCGGGGAGCTGTTTTTT. Translated, it gives CASSDPAGAGGSSGELFF.

This clone appeared a single time. The chain employs TRBV27 and TRBJ1-2; D might be TRBD1 (5 bases). Germline V gene lookup returns CDR1 MNHEY and CDR2 SMNVEV (reference sequence). This CDR3 is built from 12 residues. Trimming cost V 6 bases and J 6 bases, with 11 bases left between them. The CDR3 spells CASRLPGNGYTF. In DNA, the CDR3 is TGTGCCAGCAGACTCCCAGGGAATGGCTACACCTTC.

This chain joins TRBV5-1 and TRBJ2-3, with a tentative D call TRBD1 (5 bases). Trimming shortened V by 1 base and J by 2 bases, and 8 bases separated the two germline ends. The germline gives CDR1 SGHRS, CDR2 YFSETQ. The CDR3 sequence is 14 residues long. CDR3 sequence: CASSLLGVTDTQYF. The CDR3 nucleotides are TGCGCCAGCAGCTTGTTAGGGGTCACAGATACGCAGTATTTT.

This chain connects TRBV7-3 to TRBJ2-2; D gene ambiguous. The V end was cut by 5 bases, the J end by 1 base, with 14 bases between. The CDR3 has 16 amino acids. The germline gives CDR1 SGHTA, CDR2 FQGTGA. DNA for the CDR3: TGTGCCAGCAGCCCACAATCGACTTGGAACACCGGGGAGCTGTTTTTT. It encodes CASSPQSTWNTGELFF.

The rearrangement joins TRBV28 to TRBJ1-2; 9 positions match TRBD1. The ends lost 11 bases at V and 6 bases at J; junction bases unmatched: 13. The CDR3 runs 14 residues. CDR1 is MDHEN, CDR2 SYDVKM, per germline. The CDR3 DNA is TGTGCCGCCGGGACAGGGACCCGAATCGATGGCTACACCTTC. The encoded protein is CAAGTGTRIDGYTF.

This clone was detected only a few times. The chain recombines TRBV7-2 with TRBJ2-7, with 8 bases matching TRBD1. J gave up 4 bases and V 5 bases, and 7 bases lay outside the gene matches. This CDR3 is built from 14 residues. The V gene's germline CDR1 is SGHTA and CDR2 FQGNSA. CDR3 in amino acids: CASSQGQGGYEQYF. For the CDR3, the DNA is TGTGCCAGCAGCCAAGGACAGGGCGGATACGAGCAGTACTTC.

The chain couples TRBV18 to TRBJ1-1; TRBD1 might be the D (5 bases). Between the trimmed V and J ends, which lost 4 bases and 1 base, there was a span of 7 bases. The CDR3 is 13 amino acids. Germline V gene data show CDR1 as KGHSH and CDR2 as LQKENI. CDR3 loop: CASSLQENTEAFF. CDR3 coding DNA: TGTGCCAGCTCACTACAGGAGAACACTGAAGCTTTCTTT.

This clone was found a few times. The V call is TRBV9, the J call TRBJ1-2, with 8 nucleotides matching TRBD1. The V segment lost 3 bases and the J segment 3 bases; nucleotides outside the gene matches: 1. The CDR3 runs to 13 residues. Germline V CDR1 and CDR2: SGDLS, YYNGEE. CDR3 protein: CASSATGDYGYTF. CDR3 coding DNA: TGTGCCAGCAGCGCGACAGGGGACTATGGCTACACCTTC.

The genes are TRBV4-3 and TRBJ1-1; D uncertain. With 1 base removed from V and 0 bases from J, the gap between germline ends came to 9 bases. Germline assignment: CDR1 LGHNA and CDR2 YSLEER. The CDR3 covers 15 residues. The CDR3 region is CASSQVGVLNTEAFF. DNA for the CDR3: TGCGCCAGCAGCCAAGTCGGGGTACTGAACACTGAAGCTTTCTTT.

In regard to this clone: Other DNA sequences in the sample encode the same CDR3. The V call is TRBV18, the J call TRBJ1-2; 7 nucleotides align to TRBD1. This CDR3 comprises 13 residues. Germline CDR1 is KGHSH and CDR2 is LQKENI. Unmatched junction bases numbered 2, after V lost 3 bases and J lost 4 bases. The DNA of the CDR3 is TGTGCCAGCTCACCCGCAGGGGGCTATGGCTACACCTTC. It encodes CASSPAGGYGYTF.

The rearrangement links TRBV28 to TRBJ2-7; 7 nucleotides match TRBD2. V lost 6 bases and J lost 4; bases outside the gene matches: 12. This CDR3 comprises 15 residues. Germline CDR1 reads MDHEN; CDR2 reads SYDVKM. The CDR3, as DNA: TGTGCCAGCAGCCCCCTGGAGGGACTAAGATACGAGCAGTACTTC. Amino acids: CASSPLEGLRYEQYF. The whole variable domain, remainder taken from reference TRBV28 and TRBJ2-7, is DVKVTQSSRYLVKRTGEKVFLECVQDMDHENMFWYRQDPGLGLRLIYFSYDVKMKEKGDIPEGYSVSREKKERFSLILESASTNQTSMYLCASSPLEGLRYEQYFGPGTRLTVT.

CDR3 sequence reads: CASSPTDRERGYTF. The CDR3 DNA sequence: TGTGCCAGCTCACCGACAGACAGGGAGCGCGGCTACACCTTC. This chain connects TRBV18 to TRBJ1-2, with 7 bases fitting TRBD1. V lost 3 bases, J lost 8 bases, and 9 bases stayed unmatched. The CDR3 length is 14 residues. Germline CDR1 KGHSH, CDR2 LQKENI.

This chain links TRBV18 with TRBJ2-7, with 7 bases fitting TRBD1. Losses at the gene ends were 2 bases for V and 3 bases for J; bases not matched to a gene: 7. Germline V CDR1 and CDR2: KGHSH, LQKENI. The CDR3 runs 15 residues. CDR3 in amino acids: CASSPSTGAGYEQYF. The CDR3 region has the DNA TGTGCCAGCTCACCATCCACAGGGGCAGGCTACGAGCAGTACTTC.

This clone was observed a handful of times. The chain has TRBV18 and TRBJ1-2, with 8 bases lining up with TRBD1. Germline V CDR1 and CDR2: KGHSH, LQKENI. Trimming cost V 6 bases and J 4 bases; bases outside gene matches: 4. The CDR3 extends over 13 amino acids. CDR3 nucleotide sequence: TGTGCCAGCTCCCCCAGGGGGCTCTATGGCTACACCTTC. Protein sequence: CASSPRGLYGYTF.

J is TRBJ2-7 and V is TRBV19; D is uncertain. CDR1 is LNHDA and CDR2 is SQIVND in the germline V gene (reference sequence). The CDR3 has 12 residues. Between the trimmed V and J ends, which lost 3 bases and 4 bases, there was a span of 7 bases. CDR3 region: CASSIGAYEQYF. CDR3 sequence (DNA): TGTGCCAGTAGTATTGGAGCATACGAGCAGTACTTC. The full variable domain, its missing parts supplied by reference TRBV19 and TRBJ2-7, is DGGITQSPKYLFRKEGQNVTLSCEQNLNHDAMYWYRQDPGQGLRLIYYSQIVNDFQKGDIAEGYSVSREKKESFPLTVTSAQKNPTAFYLCASSIGAYEQYFGPGTRLTVT.

This chain joins TRBV28 and TRBJ2-7; the D is unclear. Trimming shortened V by 7 bases and J by 6 bases, and 13 bases separated the two germline ends. Germline V gene lookup returns CDR1 MDHEN and CDR2 SYDVKM. The CDR3 is 12 residues long. CDR3 protein: CASKRRIFEQYF. For the CDR3, the DNA is TGTGCCAGCAAAAGGCGGATCTTCGAGCAGTACTTC.

This sequence joins TRBV5-8 and TRBJ2-1; 12 bases align to TRBD1. The CDR3 runs to 15 residues. The V gene end was trimmed by 4 bases and the J gene end by 8 bases; junction bases not matched to a gene: 7. The germline V gene has CDR1 SGHTS and CDR2 YDEGEE. Written as DNA, the CDR3 is TGTGCCAGCAGCCTCGGCGGGACAGGGGGCTATGAGCAGTTCTTC. Translating it yields CASSLGGTGGYEQFF.

The chain joins TRBV23-1 to TRBJ2-3, with a possible D match to TRBD1 (6 bases). TRBV23-1 has ORF status, its function being uncertain. The germline V and J ends were trimmed by 0 bases and 4 bases, with 11 bases remaining between them. The CDR3 is made up of 15 amino acids. The CDR3 is CASSQSENRADTQYF. CDR3 sequence (DNA): TGCGCCAGCAGTCAATCGGAAAACAGGGCAGATACGCAGTATTTT.